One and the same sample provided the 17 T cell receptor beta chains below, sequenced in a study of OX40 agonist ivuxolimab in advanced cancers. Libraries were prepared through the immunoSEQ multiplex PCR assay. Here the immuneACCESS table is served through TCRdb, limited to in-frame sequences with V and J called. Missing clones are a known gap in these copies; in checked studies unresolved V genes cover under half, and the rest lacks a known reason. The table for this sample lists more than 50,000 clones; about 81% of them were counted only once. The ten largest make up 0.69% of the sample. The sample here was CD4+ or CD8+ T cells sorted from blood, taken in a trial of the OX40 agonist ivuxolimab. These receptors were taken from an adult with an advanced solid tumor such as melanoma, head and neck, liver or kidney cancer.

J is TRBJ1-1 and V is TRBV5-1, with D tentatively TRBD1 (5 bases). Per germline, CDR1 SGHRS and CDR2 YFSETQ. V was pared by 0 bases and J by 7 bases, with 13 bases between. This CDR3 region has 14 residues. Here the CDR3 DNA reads TGCGCCAGCAGCTTGGGACAGTTTTATTATGAAGCTTTCTTT. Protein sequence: CASSLGQFYYEAFF.

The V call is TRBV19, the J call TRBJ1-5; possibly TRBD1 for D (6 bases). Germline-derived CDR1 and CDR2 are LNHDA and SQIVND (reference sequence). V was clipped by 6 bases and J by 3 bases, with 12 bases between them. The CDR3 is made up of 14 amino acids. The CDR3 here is CASRTGHFNQPQHF. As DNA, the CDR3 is TGTGCCAGTAGGACGGGACACTTCAATCAGCCCCAGCATTTT.

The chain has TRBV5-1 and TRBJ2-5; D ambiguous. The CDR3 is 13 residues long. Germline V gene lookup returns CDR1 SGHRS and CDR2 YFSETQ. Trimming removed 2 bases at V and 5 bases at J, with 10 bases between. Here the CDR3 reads CASSFGNPETQYF. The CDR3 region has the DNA TGCGCCAGCAGCTTTGGGAATCCGGAGACCCAGTACTTC.

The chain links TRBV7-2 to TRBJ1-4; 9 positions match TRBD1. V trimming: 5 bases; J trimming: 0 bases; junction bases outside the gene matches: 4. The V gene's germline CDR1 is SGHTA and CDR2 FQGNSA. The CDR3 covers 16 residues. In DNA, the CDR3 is TGTGCCAGCAGCGCAGGACAGGGGCCAACTAATGAAAAACTGTTTTTT. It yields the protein CASSAGQGPTNEKLFF.

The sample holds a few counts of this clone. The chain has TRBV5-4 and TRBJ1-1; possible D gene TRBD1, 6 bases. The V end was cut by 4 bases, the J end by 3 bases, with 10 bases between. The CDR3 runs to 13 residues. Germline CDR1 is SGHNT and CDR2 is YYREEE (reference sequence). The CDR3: CASSGGTHTEAFF. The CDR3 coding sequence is TGTGCCAGCAGCGGCGGGACACACACTGAAGCTTTCTTT.

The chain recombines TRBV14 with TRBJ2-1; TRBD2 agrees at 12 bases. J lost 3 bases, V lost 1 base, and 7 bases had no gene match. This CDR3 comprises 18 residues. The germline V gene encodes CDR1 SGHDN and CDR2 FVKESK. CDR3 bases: TGTGCCAGCAGCCAAGCTGGGCTAGCGGGGGGGCTCTACAATGAGCAGTTCTTC. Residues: CASSQAGLAGGLYNEQFF.

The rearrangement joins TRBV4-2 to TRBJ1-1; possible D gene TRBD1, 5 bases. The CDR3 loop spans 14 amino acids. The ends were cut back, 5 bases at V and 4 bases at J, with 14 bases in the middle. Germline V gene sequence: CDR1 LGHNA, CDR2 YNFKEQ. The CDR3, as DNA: TGTGCCAGCAGCTTTTCAGGGTTTGCCACTGAAGCTTTCTTT. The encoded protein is CASSFSGFATEAFF.

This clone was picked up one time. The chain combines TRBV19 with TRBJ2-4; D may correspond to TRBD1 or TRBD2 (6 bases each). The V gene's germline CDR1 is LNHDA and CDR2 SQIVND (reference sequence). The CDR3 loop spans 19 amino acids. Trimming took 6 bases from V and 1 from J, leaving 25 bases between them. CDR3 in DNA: TGTGCCAGTAGACCGCAACCTGAGGGGGTCCGGGGGGCCAAAAACATTCAGTACTTC. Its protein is CASRPQPEGVRGAKNIQYF.

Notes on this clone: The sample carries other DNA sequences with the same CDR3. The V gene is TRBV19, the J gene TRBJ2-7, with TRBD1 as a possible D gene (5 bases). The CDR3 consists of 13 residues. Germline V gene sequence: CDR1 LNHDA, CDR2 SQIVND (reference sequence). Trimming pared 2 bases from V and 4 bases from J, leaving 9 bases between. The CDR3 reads CASSIRQGYEQYF. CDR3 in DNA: TGTGCCAGTAGTATACGTCAGGGATACGAGCAGTACTTC.

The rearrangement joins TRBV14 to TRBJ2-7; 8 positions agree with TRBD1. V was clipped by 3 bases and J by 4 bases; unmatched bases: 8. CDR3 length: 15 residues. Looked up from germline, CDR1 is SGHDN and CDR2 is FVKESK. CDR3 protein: CASSQRTGLGYEQYF. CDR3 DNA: TGTGCCAGCAGCCAGCGGACAGGGTTAGGGTACGAGCAGTACTTC.

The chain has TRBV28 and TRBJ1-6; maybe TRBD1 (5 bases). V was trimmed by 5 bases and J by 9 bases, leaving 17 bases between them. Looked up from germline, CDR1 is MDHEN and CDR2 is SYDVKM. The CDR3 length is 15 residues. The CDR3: CASSKRGVGISPLHF. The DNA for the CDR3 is TGTGCCAGCAGTAAAAGGGGTGTGGGAATTTCACCCCTCCACTTT.

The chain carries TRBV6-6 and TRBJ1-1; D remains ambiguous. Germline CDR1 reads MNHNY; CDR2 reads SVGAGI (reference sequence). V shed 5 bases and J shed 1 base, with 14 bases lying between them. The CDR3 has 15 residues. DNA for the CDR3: TGTGCCAGCAGTCGACATGACTCGGGGAACACTGAAGCTTTCTTT. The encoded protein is CASSRHDSGNTEAFF.

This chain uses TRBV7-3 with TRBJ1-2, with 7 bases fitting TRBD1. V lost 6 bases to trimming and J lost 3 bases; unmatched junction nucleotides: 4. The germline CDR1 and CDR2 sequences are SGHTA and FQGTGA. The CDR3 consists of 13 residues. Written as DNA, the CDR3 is TGTGCCAGCAGTAAAGACAGGGACTATGGCTACACCTTC. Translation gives CASSKDRDYGYTF.

This chain's CDR3 is CASSQGTGVGIQYF. The CDR3, as DNA: TGTGCCAGCAGCCAAGGGACAGGGGTGGGCATTCAGTACTTC. This sequence joins TRBV5-4 and TRBJ2-4; TRBD1 matches at 10 bases. The CDR3 is made up of 14 amino acids. The ends lost 4 bases at V and 9 bases at J; junction bases unmatched: 7. The germline gives CDR1 SGHNT, CDR2 YYREEE (reference sequence).

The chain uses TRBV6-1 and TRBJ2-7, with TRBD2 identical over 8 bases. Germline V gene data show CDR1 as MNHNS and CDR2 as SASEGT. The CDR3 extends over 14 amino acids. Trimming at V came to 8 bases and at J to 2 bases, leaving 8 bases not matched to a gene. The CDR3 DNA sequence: TGTGCCAGCCAACTCGCGGGGGGCCCCTACGAGCAGTACTTC. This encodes CASQLAGGPYEQYF.

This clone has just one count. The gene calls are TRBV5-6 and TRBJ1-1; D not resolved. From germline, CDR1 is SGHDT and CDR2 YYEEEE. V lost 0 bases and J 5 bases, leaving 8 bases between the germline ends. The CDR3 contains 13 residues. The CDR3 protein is CASSLVARTEAFF. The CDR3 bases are TGTGCCAGCAGCTTGGTTGCGCGGACTGAAGCTTTCTTT.

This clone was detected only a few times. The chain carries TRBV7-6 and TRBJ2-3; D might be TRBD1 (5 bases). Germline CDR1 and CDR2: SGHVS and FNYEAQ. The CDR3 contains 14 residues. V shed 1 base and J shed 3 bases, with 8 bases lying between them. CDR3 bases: TGTGCCAGCAGCTTAGTCAGGGCTACAGATACGCAGTATTTT. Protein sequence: CASSLVRATDTQYF.